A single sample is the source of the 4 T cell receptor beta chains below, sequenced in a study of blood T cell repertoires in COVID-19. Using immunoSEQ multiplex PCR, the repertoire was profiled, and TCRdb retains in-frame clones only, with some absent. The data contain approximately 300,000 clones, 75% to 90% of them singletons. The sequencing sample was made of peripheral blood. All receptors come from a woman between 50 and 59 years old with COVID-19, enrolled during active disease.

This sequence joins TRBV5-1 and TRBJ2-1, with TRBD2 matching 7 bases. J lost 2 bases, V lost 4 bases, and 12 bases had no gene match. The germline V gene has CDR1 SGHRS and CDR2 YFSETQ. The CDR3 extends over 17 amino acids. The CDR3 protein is CASSPLNNLAAYNEQFF. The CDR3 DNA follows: TGCGCCAGCAGCCCATTAAACAACCTAGCGGCCTACAATGAGCAGTTCTTC. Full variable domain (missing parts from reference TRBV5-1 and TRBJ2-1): KAGVTQTPRYLIKTRGQQVTLSCSPISGHRSVSWYQQTPGQGLQFLFEYFSETQRNKGNFPGRFSGRQFSNSRSEMNVSTLELGDSALYLCASSPLNNLAAYNEQFFGPGTRLTVL.

The CDR3 nucleotides read TGTGCCATCAGGGACTATTTAGCCTACGAGCAGTACTTC. Translation: CAIRDYLAYEQYF. This chain uses TRBV10-3 with TRBJ2-7; TRBD2 might be the D (6 bases). V was clipped by 6 bases and J by 2 bases, with 11 bases between them. This CDR3 is built from 13 residues. Germline assignment: CDR1 ENHRY and CDR2 SYGVKD.

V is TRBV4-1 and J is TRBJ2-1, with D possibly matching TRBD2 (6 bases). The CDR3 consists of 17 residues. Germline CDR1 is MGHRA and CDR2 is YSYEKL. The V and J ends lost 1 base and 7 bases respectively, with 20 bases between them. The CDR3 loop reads CASSQVDMGLSMNEQFF. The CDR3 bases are TGCGCCAGCAGCCAAGTGGATATGGGACTGTCCATGAATGAGCAGTTCTTC.

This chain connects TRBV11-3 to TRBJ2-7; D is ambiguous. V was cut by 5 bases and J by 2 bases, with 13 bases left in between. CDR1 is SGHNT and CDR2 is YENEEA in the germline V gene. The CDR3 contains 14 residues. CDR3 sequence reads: CASSPRTNPYEQYF. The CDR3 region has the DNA TGTGCCAGCAGCCCGCGCACGAACCCCTACGAGCAGTACTTC.